The 31 T cell receptor beta chains below all came from one sample that was sequenced in a study of breast tumors, draining lymph nodes, adjacent tissues (dated by TCRdb to 2016 to 2018). The library was generated by multiplex PCR. The data were produced on an Illumina HiSeq 2000. TCRdb reran the public reads through fastp at Q25 and MiXCR, keeping productive beta chains. Rows with a matching CDR3 protein are joined into one entry that keeps the most common DNA and genes. Within this sample are 13,000 or so distinct CDR3 sequences, with approximately 46% of them counted one time only. Around 40% of the sample rests with the top ten. Sequencing was carried out using tumor-adjacent breast tissue. All receptors come from a female donor with breast cancer. Some clones in this sample may be carry-over from other donors' samples.

The sample holds many counts of this clonotype. The V call is TRBV27, the J call TRBJ2-7, with D unresolved. CDR3 size: 13 residues. Germline CDR1 reads MNHEY; CDR2 reads SMNVEV (reference sequence). Trimming stripped 0 bases from V and 9 bases from J, with 12 bases between. CDR3 amino acids: CASSLSSDVLQYF. Here the CDR3 DNA reads TGTGCCAGCAGTTTATCGTCGGATGTGTTGCAGTACTTC.

The V call is TRBV29-1, the J call TRBJ1-2; D is unclear. The CDR3 contains 11 residues. With 4 bases removed from V and 8 bases from J, the gap between germline ends came to 11 bases. The V gene's germline CDR1 is SQVTM and CDR2 ANQGSEA. The CDR3 coding sequence is TGCAGCGTTGTCGAGGGATACGGCTACACCTTC. Amino acid sequence: CSVVEGYGYTF.

By share, this clonotype ranks as medium-sized. This chain connects TRBV4-1 to TRBJ2-1; 9 nucleotides line up with TRBD2. Germline V CDR1 and CDR2: MGHRA, YSYEKL. The CDR3 is 13 amino acids. Unmatched junction bases numbered 1, after V lost 4 bases and J lost 6 bases. This CDR3 reads CASSRGRANEQFF. The CDR3 bases are TGCGCCAGCAGCCGCGGGAGGGCCAATGAGCAGTTCTTC.

The sample holds many counts of this clonotype. This clone may be a read error of a much larger clone one base away. This chain joins TRBV9 and TRBJ1-6; possibly TRBD1 for D (5 bases). The CDR3 sequence is 15 residues long. CDR1 SGDLS and CDR2 YYNGEE come from the germline V gene. CDR3 residues: CASSSRDGQYSPPHF. CDR3 DNA sequence: TGTGCCAGCAGCTCCCGGGACGGACAATATTCACCCCCCCACTTT.

This clonotype was observed a few times. One end of the junction fails to match germline, which may point to a read error. This chain connects TRBV6-1 to TRBJ2-3; the D is unclear. This CDR3 has 12 residues. CDR1 and CDR2 from the germline V gene are MNHNS and SASEGT. The CDR3 here is CASSLITDTHYF. The DNA of the CDR3 is TGTGCCAGCAGTCTCATCACAGATACGCACTATTTT.

This clonotype was recorded many times. This sequence joins TRBV12-3 or TRBV12-4 and TRBJ2-1, with D perhaps given as TRBD1 or TRBD2 (6 bases each). The CDR3 is 17 residues long. With 3 bases removed from V and 5 bases from J, the gap between germline ends came to 20 bases. The CDR3 here is CASSLVFGGGGHNEQFF. The CDR3 nucleotides read TGTGCCAGCAGTTTGGTATTTGGAGGGGGAGGACACAATGAGCAGTTCTTC.

This clonotype was seen at least ten times. CDR3 sequence reads: CASRTLTEYGYTF. As DNA, the CDR3 is TGTGCCAGCAGGACCTTGACGGAATATGGCTACACCTTC. This sequence joins TRBV6-1 and TRBJ1-2; D not resolved. Trimming took 6 bases from V and 5 from J, leaving 13 bases between them. Looked up from germline, CDR1 is MNHNS and CDR2 is SASEGT. This CDR3 is 13 amino acids long.

This clonotype was counted at least ten times. The chain recombines TRBV5-8 with TRBJ1-5; 7 nucleotides agree with TRBD1. The CDR3 is 15 residues long. J lost 4 bases, V lost 4 bases, and 8 bases had no gene match. The V gene's germline CDR1 is SGHTS and CDR2 YDEGEE. The CDR3 DNA is TGTGCCAGCAGCGAAACCGGGACAGTTAATCAGCCCCAGCATTTT. This encodes CASSETGTVNQPQHF.

The gene calls are TRBV9 and TRBJ2-2; D remains ambiguous. CDR3 length equals 13 residues. V lost 6 bases, J lost 1 base, and 7 bases lay in between. In germline, CDR1 is SGDLS, CDR2 YYNGEE. CDR3 sequence reads: CASMMGNTGELFF. In DNA, the CDR3 is TGTGCCAGCATGATGGGGAACACCGGGGAGCTGTTTTTT.

The rearrangement joins TRBV6-5 to TRBJ2-3, with TRBD1 matching over 7 bases. Germline V gene lookup returns CDR1 MNHEY and CDR2 SVGAGI. CDR3 size: 15 residues. J was trimmed by 8 bases and V by 4 bases; bases with no gene match: 12. CDR3 DNA: TGTGCCAGCAGTTCTCGGACAGGTTTCGCAGGTACGCAGTATTTT. Its protein is CASSSRTGFAGTQYF.

Ten or more counts support this clonotype. The V and J genes are TRBV28 and TRBJ2-1; 7 nucleotides align to TRBD2. In germline, CDR1 is MDHEN, CDR2 SYDVKM. The CDR3 has 15 residues. V trimming: 8 bases; J trimming: 6 bases; junction bases outside the gene matches: 13. CDR3 sequence: CASARAGSPTNEQFF. The CDR3 bases are TGTGCCAGCGCTAGAGCGGGGTCACCTACCAATGAGCAGTTCTTC.

This clonotype was seen at least ten times. The gene calls are TRBV9 and TRBJ2-1; TRBD2 matches 7 bases. Germline CDR1 and CDR2: SGDLS and YYNGEE. The CDR3 covers 13 residues. Losses at the gene ends were 7 bases for V and 1 base for J; bases not matched to a gene: 2. The CDR3, as DNA: TGTGCCAGCGGGGGACTATCCTACAATGAGCAGTTCTTC. This codes for CASGGLSYNEQFF.

This chain connects TRBV12-3 or TRBV12-4 to TRBJ2-1; D remains ambiguous. The CDR3 has 11 residues. Trimming left V 5 bases short and J 10 bases short, with 9 bases between. The CDR3 DNA reads TGTGCCAGCAGTAGGTCCAAAGAGCAGTTCTTC. As protein: CASSRSKEQFF.

The chain uses TRBV20-1 and TRBJ2-7, with D possibly being TRBD1 (6 bases). Trimming took 5 bases from V and 5 from J, leaving 13 bases between them. This CDR3 contains 12 residues. Germline lookup yields CDR1 DFQATT and CDR2 SNEGSKA (reference sequence). The CDR3 sequence is CSAGQGRHEQYF. Here the CDR3 DNA reads TGCAGTGCTGGGCAGGGGCGCCACGAGCAGTACTTC.

The chain recombines TRBV2 with TRBJ1-3, with D unclear. The ends were cut back, 7 bases at V and 4 bases at J, with 14 bases in the middle. This CDR3 is 14 amino acids long. Germline V CDR1 and CDR2: SNHLY, FYNNEI. Here the CDR3 DNA reads TGTGCCAGCACCCGGACCCTCACGGGAAACACCATATATTTT. Its protein product is CASTRTLTGNTIYF.

The rearrangement uses TRBV11-3 and TRBJ2-3; 9 nucleotides match TRBD2. This CDR3 is 17 amino acids long. The V segment lost 2 bases and the J segment 4 bases; nucleotides outside the gene matches: 10. Germline V gene sequence: CDR1 SGHNT, CDR2 YENEEA. CDR3 amino acids: CASSLRLAGQFSDTQYF. CDR3 nucleotide sequence: TGTGCCAGCAGCTTAAGGCTAGCGGGACAATTTTCAGATACGCAGTATTTT.

This chain connects TRBV5-6 to TRBJ2-2, with 8 bases aligning to TRBD2. Per germline, CDR1 SGHDT and CDR2 YYEEEE. The CDR3 is made up of 13 amino acids. J gave up 8 bases and V 2 bases, and 2 bases lay outside the gene matches. This CDR3 reads CASSLLADGELFF. In DNA form, the CDR3 reads TGTGCCAGCAGCTTACTAGCGGATGGGGAGCTGTTTTTT.

This chain connects TRBV12-5 to TRBJ2-7; D remains unclear. Per germline, CDR1 LGHNT and CDR2 FRNRAP. This CDR3 region has 13 residues. V was shortened by 3 bases and J by 6 bases, with 12 bases between the two germline ends. Written as DNA, the CDR3 is TGTGCTAGTGGTTTCGACCCGGCTCCCGAGCAGTACTTC. Protein product: CASGFDPAPEQYF. Looking up the rest from reference TRBV12-5 and TRBJ2-7 gives the full variable domain: DARVTQTPRHKVTEMGQEVTMRCQPILGHNTVFWYRQTMMQGLELLAYFRNRAPLDDSGMPKDRFSAEMPDATLATLKIQPSEPRDSAVYFCASGFDPAPEQYFGPGTRLTVT.

The chain recombines TRBV9 with TRBJ2-3; a weak D match, TRBD1 (5 bases). This CDR3 spans 14 amino acids. V was shortened by 0 bases and J by 6 bases, with 11 bases between the two germline ends. The germline V gene encodes CDR1 SGDLS and CDR2 YYNGEE. The CDR3 protein is CASSVGGRADTQYF. In DNA form, the CDR3 reads TGTGCCAGCAGCGTAGGGGGCAGGGCCGATACGCAGTATTTT.

On this clonotype: Mismatch with germline at one junction end may stem from a read error. The rearrangement links TRBV3-1 to TRBJ2-2; D not resolved. This CDR3 contains 15 residues. Germline V CDR1 and CDR2: LGHDT, YNNKEL (reference sequence). CDR3 loop: CASSLGIANTGELFF. DNA for the CDR3: TGCGCCAGCAGTTTGGGCATAGCGAACACCGGGGAGCTGTTTTTT. Full variable domain (missing parts from reference TRBV3-1 and TRBJ2-2): DTAVSQTPKYLVTQMGNDKSIKCEQNLGHDTMYWYKQDSKKFLKIMFSYNNKELIINETVPNRFSPKSPDKAHLNLHINSLELGDSAVYFCASSLGIANTGELFFGEGSRLTVL.

This clonotype is medium-sized (0.01 to 0.1%) by share. V is TRBV18 and J is TRBJ1-6, with 7 bases that match TRBD1. This CDR3 has 16 amino acids. Per germline, CDR1 KGHSH and CDR2 LQKENI. V lost 4 bases, J lost 5 bases, and 8 bases stayed unmatched. The CDR3 nucleotides are TGTGCCAGCTCACAAGGACAGGCTAGGAATAATTCACCCCTCCACTTT. Amino acids: CASSQGQARNNSPLHF.

This clonotype was seen at least ten times. This chain links TRBV28 with TRBJ2-7, with D perhaps TRBD2 (6 bases). Germline CDR1 reads MDHEN; CDR2 reads SYDVKM. The CDR3 runs to 13 residues. V gave up 4 bases and J gave up 1 base, with 8 bases separating them. CDR3 protein: CASSSGTSYEQYF. DNA of the CDR3: TGTGCCAGCAGTTCTGGGACTTCCTACGAGCAGTACTTC.

This clonotype was detected ten times or more. The chain uses TRBV5-5 and TRBJ2-7; TRBD1 matches at 10 bases. Germline trimming cut 0 bases from V and 5 bases from J; bases unmatched to any gene: 2. The CDR3 loop spans 14 amino acids. CDR1 and CDR2 from the germline V gene are SGHKS and YYEKEE (reference sequence). The DNA for the CDR3 is TGTGCCAGCAGCTTGGGACAGGGGGCCCACGAGCAGTACTTC. It yields the protein CASSLGQGAHEQYF. Combining the CDR3 with reference TRBV5-5 and TRBJ2-7 gives the whole variable domain DAGVTQSPTHLIKTRGQQVTLRCSPISGHKSVSWYQQVLGQGPQFIFQYYEKEERGRGNFPDRFSARQFPNYSSELNVNALLLGDSALYLCASSLGQGAHEQYFGPGTRLTVT.

This clonotype has more than one count but fewer than ten. This chain links TRBV5-1 with TRBJ2-6; D is uncertain. Trimming cost V 3 bases and J 4 bases, with 8 bases left between them. The CDR3 is 14 residues long. Germline V gene data show CDR1 as SGHRS and CDR2 as YFSETQ. The CDR3 nucleotides read TGCGCCAGCAGCTCGGACGCGGGGGCCAACGTCCTGACTTTC. This gives the protein CASSSDAGANVLTF.

About this clonotype itself: Its ends do not fully match the called genes, so a read error is possible. The chain is built from TRBV10-2 and TRBJ1-3; 7 bases map to TRBD1. This CDR3 has 16 residues. CDR1 and CDR2 (germline): WSHSY, SAAADI. CDR3 sequence: CASSESRPGGGNTIFF. Written as DNA, the CDR3 is TGCGCCAGCAGTGAGTCGAGACCAGGGGGAGGAAACACCATTTTTTTT.

The V gene is TRBV7-3, the J gene TRBJ1-4; D unclear. V was shortened by 1 base and J by 12 bases, with 12 bases between the two germline ends. The germline gives CDR1 SGHTA, CDR2 FQGTGA. The CDR3 loop spans 13 amino acids. This CDR3 is CASSLSGGSELFF. CDR3 sequence (DNA): TGTGCCAGCAGCTTAAGCGGTGGATCGGAACTGTTTTTT.

This clonotype was observed at least ten times. The chain has TRBV19 and TRBJ2-2; unclear D gene. Trimming left V 4 bases short and J 3 bases short, with 12 bases between. The CDR3 runs 15 residues. The germline CDR1 and CDR2 sequences are LNHDA and SQIVND (reference sequence). The CDR3 coding sequence is TGTGCCAGTAGTAGCCTATCTAGTCACACCGGGGAGCTGTTTTTT. This encodes CASSSLSSHTGELFF.

In its sample, this clonotype was seen once. The chain couples TRBV10-3 to TRBJ2-2; no firm D call. The germline V gene encodes CDR1 ENHRY and CDR2 SYGVKD. V was clipped by 2 bases and J by 8 bases, with 6 bases between them. This CDR3 has 12 residues. This CDR3 is CAISEDSGELFF. The CDR3 bases are TGTGCCATCAGTGAGGACTCTGGGGAGCTGTTTTTT.

This clonotype appeared once. This rearrangement joins TRBV10-2 to TRBJ1-6; D gene unclear. Germline CDR1 reads WSHSY; CDR2 reads SAAADI. Trimming pared 3 bases from V and 9 bases from J, leaving 24 bases between. CDR3 length: 18 amino acids. CDR3 sequence: CASSEVVGGPLGSSPLHF. The CDR3 DNA follows: TGCGCCAGCAGTGAAGTGGTCGGAGGACCCCTCGGGAGTTCACCCCTCCACTTT.

V and J are TRBV2 and TRBJ2-7; 8 nucleotides line up with TRBD1. Trimming at V came to 4 bases and at J to 3 bases, leaving 2 bases not matched to a gene. The CDR3 consists of 13 residues. Germline-derived CDR1 and CDR2 are SNHLY and FYNNEI. In DNA, the CDR3 is TGTGCCAGCAGTGGGGACAGGATCTACGAGCAGTACTTC. Translating gives CASSGDRIYEQYF.

This clonotype is medium-sized. This chain connects TRBV2 to TRBJ1-2; TRBD1 matches at 7 bases. The germline CDR1 and CDR2 sequences are SNHLY and FYNNEI. The CDR3 is 13 residues long. The V and J ends lost 3 bases and 8 bases, in that order; junction bases with no gene match: 6. The chain's CDR3 is CASSEQGVGGYTF. Written as DNA, the CDR3 is TGTGCCAGCAGTGAGCAGGGGGTGGGAGGCTACACCTTC.